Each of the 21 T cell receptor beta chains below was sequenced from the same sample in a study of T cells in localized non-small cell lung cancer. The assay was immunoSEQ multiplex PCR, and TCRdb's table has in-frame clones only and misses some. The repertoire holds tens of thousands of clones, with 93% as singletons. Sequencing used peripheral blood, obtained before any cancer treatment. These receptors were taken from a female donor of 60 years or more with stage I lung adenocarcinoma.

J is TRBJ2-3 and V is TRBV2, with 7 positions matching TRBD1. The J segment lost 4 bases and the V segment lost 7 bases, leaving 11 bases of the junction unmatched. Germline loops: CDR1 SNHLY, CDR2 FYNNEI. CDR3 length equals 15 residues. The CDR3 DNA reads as TGTGCCAGCAAGAGGGGGCAGGGCTGGGCAGATACGCAGTATTTT. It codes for CASKRGQGWADTQYF.

The CDR3 region is CASSDTPRQGKNTF. CDR3 nucleotides: TGTGCCAGCAGTGACACACCGAGACAGGGGAAGAACACCTTC. V and J are TRBV6-1 and TRBJ1-2; TRBD1 matches at 8 bases. Germline loops: CDR1 MNHNS, CDR2 SASEGT. The CDR3 runs to 14 residues. After removal of 3 bases from V and 12 bases from J, the junction contained 12 bases not matched to a gene.

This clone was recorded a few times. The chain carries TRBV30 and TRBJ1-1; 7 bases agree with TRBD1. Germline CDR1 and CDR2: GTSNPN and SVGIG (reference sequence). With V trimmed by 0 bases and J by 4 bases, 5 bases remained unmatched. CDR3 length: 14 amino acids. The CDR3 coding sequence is TGTGCCTGGAGTGTTTACAGGGGCGGCACTGAAGCTTTCTTT. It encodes CAWSVYRGGTEAFF.

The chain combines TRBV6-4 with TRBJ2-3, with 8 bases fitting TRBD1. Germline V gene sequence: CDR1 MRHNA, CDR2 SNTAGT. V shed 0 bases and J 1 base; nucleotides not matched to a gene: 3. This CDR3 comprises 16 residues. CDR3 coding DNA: TGTGCCAGCAGTGACTCGGTGACAGGGGGCACAGATACGCAGTATTTT. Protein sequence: CASSDSVTGGTDTQYF.

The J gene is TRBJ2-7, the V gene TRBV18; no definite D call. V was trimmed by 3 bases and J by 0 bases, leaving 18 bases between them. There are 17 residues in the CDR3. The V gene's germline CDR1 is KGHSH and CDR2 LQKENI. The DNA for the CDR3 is TGTGCCAGCTCACCTCAGCGACTCTATCTCACCTCCTACGAGCAGTACGTC. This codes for CASSPQRLYLTSYEQYV.

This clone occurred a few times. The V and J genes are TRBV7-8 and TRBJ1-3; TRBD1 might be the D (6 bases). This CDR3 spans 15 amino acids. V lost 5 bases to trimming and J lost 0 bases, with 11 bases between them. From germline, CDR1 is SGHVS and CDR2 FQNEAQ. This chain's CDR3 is CASSNRGGSGNTIYF. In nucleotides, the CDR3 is TGTGCCAGCAGCAACCGAGGGGGCTCTGGAAACACCATATATTTT.

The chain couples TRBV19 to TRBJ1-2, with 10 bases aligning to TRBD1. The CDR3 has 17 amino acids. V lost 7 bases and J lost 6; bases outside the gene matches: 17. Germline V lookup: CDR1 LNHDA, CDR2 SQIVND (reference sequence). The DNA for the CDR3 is TGTGCCAGTACCCTAACGGGACAGGGGCCCTTAGAGAATGGCTACACCTTC. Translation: CASTLTGQGPLENGYTF.

This chain's CDR3 is CASSQDRRRSELFF. Here the CDR3 DNA reads TGTGCCAGCAGCCAAGATAGAAGACGCTCCGAGCTGTTTTTT. This rearrangement joins TRBV4-2 to TRBJ2-2; D gene unclear. The CDR3 is made up of 14 amino acids. Germline values: CDR1 LGHNA, CDR2 YNFKEQ. Deletions cut 0 bases from V and 11 bases from J, with 13 bases between.

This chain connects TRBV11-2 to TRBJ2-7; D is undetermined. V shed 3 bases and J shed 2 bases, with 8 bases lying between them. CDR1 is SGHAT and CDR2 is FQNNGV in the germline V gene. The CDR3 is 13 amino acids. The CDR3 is CASSFMGPYEQYF. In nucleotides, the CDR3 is TGTGCCAGCAGCTTTATGGGCCCCTACGAGCAGTACTTC.

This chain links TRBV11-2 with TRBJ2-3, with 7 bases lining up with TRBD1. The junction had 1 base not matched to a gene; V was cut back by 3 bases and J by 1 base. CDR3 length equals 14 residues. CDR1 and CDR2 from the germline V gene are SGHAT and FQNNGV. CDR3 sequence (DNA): TGTGCCAGCAGCTTCCAGGGGGGCACAGATACGCAGTATTTT. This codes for CASSFQGGTDTQYF.

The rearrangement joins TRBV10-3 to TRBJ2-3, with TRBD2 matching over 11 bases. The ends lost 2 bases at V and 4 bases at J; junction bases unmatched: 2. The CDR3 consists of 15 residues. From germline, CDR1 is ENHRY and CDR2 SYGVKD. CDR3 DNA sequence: TGTGCCATCAGTGAGGGGACTAGCGGAGCAGATACGCAGTATTTT. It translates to CAISEGTSGADTQYF.

The CDR3 DNA sequence: TGCGCCAGCAGCCCCGGACTAGAAGCCAATCAGCCCCAGCATTTT. Translating gives CASSPGLEANQPQHF. V gene TRBV5-1 combines with J gene TRBJ1-5; D is unclear. This CDR3 region has 15 residues. Germline V gene data show CDR1 as SGHRS and CDR2 as YFSETQ. Trimming removed 4 bases at V and 3 bases at J, with 14 bases between.

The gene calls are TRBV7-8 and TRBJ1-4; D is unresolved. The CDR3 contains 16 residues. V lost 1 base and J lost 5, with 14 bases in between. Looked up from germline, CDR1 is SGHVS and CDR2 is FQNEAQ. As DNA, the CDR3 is TGTGCCAGCAGCTTAGACCCCAGCGCCGGGAATGAAAAACTGTTTTTT. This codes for CASSLDPSAGNEKLFF.

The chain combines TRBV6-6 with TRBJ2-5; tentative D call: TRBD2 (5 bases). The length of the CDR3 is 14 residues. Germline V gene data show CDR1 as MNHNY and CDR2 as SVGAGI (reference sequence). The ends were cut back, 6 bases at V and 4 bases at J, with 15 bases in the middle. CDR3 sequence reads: CASRPERVGETQYF. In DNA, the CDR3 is TGTGCCAGCAGACCTGAGAGGGTCGGAGAGACCCAGTACTTC.

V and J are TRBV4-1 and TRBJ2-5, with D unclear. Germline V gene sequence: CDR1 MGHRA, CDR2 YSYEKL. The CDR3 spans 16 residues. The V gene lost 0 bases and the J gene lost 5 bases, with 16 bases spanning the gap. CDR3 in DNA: TGCGCCAGCAGCCAAGAGGGGTCCAGGCGGATGGAGACCCAGTACTTC. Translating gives CASSQEGSRRMETQYF.

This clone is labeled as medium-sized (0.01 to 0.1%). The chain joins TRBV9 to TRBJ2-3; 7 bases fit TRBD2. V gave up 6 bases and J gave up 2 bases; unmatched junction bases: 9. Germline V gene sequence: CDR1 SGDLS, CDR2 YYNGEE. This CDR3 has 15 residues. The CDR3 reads CASTTLAGPTDTQYF. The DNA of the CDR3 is TGTGCCAGCACCACCTTAGCGGGCCCCACAGATACGCAGTATTTT. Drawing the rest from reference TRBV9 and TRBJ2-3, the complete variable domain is DSGVTQTPKHLITATGQRVTLRCSPRSGDLSVYWYQQSLDQGLQFLIQYYNGEERAKGNILERFSAQQFPDLHSELNLSSLELGDSALYFCASTTLAGPTDTQYFGPGTRLTVL.

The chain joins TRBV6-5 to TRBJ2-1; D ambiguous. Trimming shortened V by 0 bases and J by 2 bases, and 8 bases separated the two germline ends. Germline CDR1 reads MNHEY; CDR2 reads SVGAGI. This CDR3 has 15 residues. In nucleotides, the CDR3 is TGTGCCAGCAGTTACTCGCGAAGGGCCTACAATGAGCAGTTCTTC. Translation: CASSYSRRAYNEQFF.

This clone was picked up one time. The CDR3 DNA sequence: TGTGCCAGCAGCCTAGGGGCAGCAAGGAACACTGAAGCTTTCTTT. This gives the protein CASSLGAARNTEAFF. This chain joins TRBV6-5 and TRBJ1-1; D is possibly TRBD1 (5 bases). V was shortened by 6 bases and J by 1 base, with 15 bases between the two germline ends. The CDR3 loop spans 15 amino acids. The germline CDR1 and CDR2 sequences are MNHEY and SVGAGI.

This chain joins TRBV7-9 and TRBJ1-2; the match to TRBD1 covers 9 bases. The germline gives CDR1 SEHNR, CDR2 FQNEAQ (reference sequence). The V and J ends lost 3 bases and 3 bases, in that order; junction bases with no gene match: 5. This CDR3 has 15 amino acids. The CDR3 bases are TGTGCCAGCAGCTTTCCGACAGGGGGTGACTATGGCTACACCTTC. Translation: CASSFPTGGDYGYTF.

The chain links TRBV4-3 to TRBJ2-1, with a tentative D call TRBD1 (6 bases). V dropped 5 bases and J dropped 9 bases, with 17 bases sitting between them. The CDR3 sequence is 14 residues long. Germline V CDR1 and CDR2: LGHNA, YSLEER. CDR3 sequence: CASSWGQRRTEQFF. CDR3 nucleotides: TGCGCCAGCAGCTGGGGGCAGAGAAGGACTGAGCAGTTCTTC.

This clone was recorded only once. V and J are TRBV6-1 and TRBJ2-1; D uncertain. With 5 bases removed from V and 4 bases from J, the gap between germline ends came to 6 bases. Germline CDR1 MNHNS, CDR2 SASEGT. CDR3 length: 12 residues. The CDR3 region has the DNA TGTGCCAGCAGTCTCTTATACAATGAGCAGTTCTTC. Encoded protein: CASSLLYNEQFF.